The 27 T cell receptor beta chains below were found in one sample sequenced in a study of blood T cell repertoires in COVID-19. Clones were sequenced by immunoSEQ multiplex PCR, and TCRdb holds only the in-frame ones, with some missing. The sample lists roughly 290,000 clones; nearly 90% were seen once. Material: PBMCs or T cells enriched from blood (not recorded which). These receptors all come from a young woman with acute COVID-19.

The chain has TRBV7-9 and TRBJ1-3; TRBD1 might be the D (5 bases). Trimming pared 0 bases from V and 0 bases from J, leaving 18 bases between. This CDR3 is 19 amino acids long. Germline lookup yields CDR1 SEHNR and CDR2 FQNEAQ (reference sequence). This chain's CDR3 is CASSLASPPTGDSGNTIYF. The CDR3 DNA reads TGTGCCAGCAGCTTAGCTTCCCCCCCAACAGGAGACTCTGGAAACACCATATATTTT.

The chain combines TRBV10-2 with TRBJ2-7, with TRBD1 as a possible D gene (6 bases). CDR3 length equals 14 residues. V was pared by 6 bases and J by 3 bases, with 15 bases between. Looked up from germline, CDR1 is WSHSY and CDR2 is SAAADI. In DNA form, the CDR3 reads TGCGCCAGCAGCGACCGACAGGCGGACTACGAGCAGTACTTC. As protein: CASSDRQADYEQYF.

The table lists this clone with a few counts. V gene TRBV10-1 combines with J gene TRBJ2-7, with D possibly matching TRBD1 (5 bases). This CDR3 is 14 amino acids long. Germline V lookup: CDR1 WNHNN, CDR2 SYGVQD (reference sequence). V dropped 4 bases and J dropped 3 bases, with 13 bases sitting between them. CDR3 sequence reads: CASSASGSDYEQYF. In DNA form, the CDR3 reads TGCGCCAGCAGTGCCTCAGGGTCGGACTACGAGCAGTACTTC.

DNA of the CDR3: TGTGCCAGCAGTCCTACGGGAGGGCCTGGAGAGACCCAGTACTTC. Its protein is CASSPTGGPGETQYF. The chain has TRBV6-5 and TRBJ2-5, with 8 bases fitting TRBD2. V was pared by 5 bases and J by 4 bases, with 9 bases of the junction left unmatched. The CDR3 is 15 amino acids. Germline CDR1 and CDR2: MNHEY and SVGAGI.

The chain is built from TRBV2 and TRBJ1-1; 8 bases map to TRBD1. The CDR3 has 14 amino acids. Germline CDR1 reads SNHLY; CDR2 reads FYNNEI. J lost 5 bases, V lost 6 bases, and 8 bases had no gene match. The CDR3 spells CASRGVRGLTEAFF. The CDR3 nucleotides are TGTGCCAGCAGGGGAGTCAGGGGGCTTACTGAAGCTTTCTTT.

The rearrangement uses TRBV29-1 and TRBJ1-6, with TRBD1 matching 9 bases. Germline CDR1 and CDR2: SQVTM and ANQGSEA. V lost 6 bases and J lost 9; bases outside the gene matches: 9. This CDR3 contains 14 residues. CDR3 sequence (DNA): TGCAGCGTAAAAACAGGGGGCGAAGGTTCACCCCTCCACTTT. It is translated as CSVKTGGEGSPLHF.

Turning to this clone: This specimen includes other DNA sequences encoding the same CDR3. The rearrangement joins TRBV5-1 to TRBJ2-7; TRBD2 matches at 7 bases. CDR3 length equals 13 residues. Trimming cost V 4 bases and J 3 bases; bases outside gene matches: 4. CDR1 and CDR2 from the germline V gene are SGHRS and YFSETQ. CDR3 bases: TGCGCCAGCAGCCTTGGGGGGGGCTACGAGCAGTACTTC. This encodes CASSLGGGYEQYF.

The chain carries TRBV18 and TRBJ2-7, with 8 bases that match TRBD1. Germline CDR1 is KGHSH and CDR2 is LQKENI. The CDR3 has 14 amino acids. The J segment lost 7 bases and the V segment lost 2 bases, leaving 7 bases of the junction unmatched. The CDR3 DNA reads as TGTGCCAGCTCACCAAACAGGGGGGCCGGGGAGCAGTACTTC. Its translation is CASSPNRGAGEQYF. The entire variable domain, with the rest obtained from reference TRBV18 and TRBJ2-7, is as follows: NAGVMQNPRHLVRRRGQEARLRCSPMKGHSHVYWYRQLPEEGLKFMVYLQKENIIDESGMPKERFSAEFPKEGPSILRIQQVVRGDSAAYFCASSPNRGAGEQYFGPGTRLTVT.

The chain couples TRBV19 to TRBJ2-1; no firm D call. V lost 9 bases and J lost 10, with 19 bases in between. Looked up from germline, CDR1 is LNHDA and CDR2 is SQIVND (reference sequence). The CDR3 covers 13 residues. Here the CDR3 DNA reads TGTGCCAGCCGCCAGGCTACTTTAACAGAGCAGTTCTTC. Its protein is CASRQATLTEQFF.

This chain links TRBV19 with TRBJ2-1; 8 nucleotides line up with TRBD2. Losses at the gene ends were 8 bases for V and 7 bases for J; bases not matched to a gene: 10. This CDR3 is built from 14 residues. Germline CDR1 reads LNHDA; CDR2 reads SQIVND (reference sequence). CDR3 region: CASRPRGDRNEQFF. CDR3 nucleotides: TGTGCCAGTCGCCCGCGGGGGGACCGGAATGAGCAGTTCTTC.

The CDR3 sequence is CASSTRTAGNTIYF. The CDR3 nucleotides are TGTGCCAGCAGCACCAGGACAGCTGGAAACACCATATATTTT. V and J are TRBV13 and TRBJ1-3; D is possibly TRBD1 (6 bases). Trimming stripped 5 bases from V and 2 bases from J, with 10 bases between. The germline gives CDR1 PRHDT, CDR2 FYEKMQ (reference sequence). The CDR3 runs 14 residues.

This clone was observed a single time. The V call is TRBV7-3, the J call TRBJ2-5, with TRBD2 matching over 7 bases. Germline V gene lookup returns CDR1 SGHTA and CDR2 FQGTGA. The V segment lost 2 bases and the J segment 3 bases; nucleotides outside the gene matches: 9. There are 16 residues in the CDR3. The CDR3 sequence is CASSLGSGKWEETQYF. CDR3 sequence (DNA): TGTGCCAGCAGCTTAGGGAGCGGGAAATGGGAAGAGACCCAGTACTTC.

The chain uses TRBV5-1 and TRBJ2-2; TRBD2 aligns across 9 bases. V was clipped by 5 bases and J by 1 base; unmatched bases: 6. The CDR3 spans 16 residues. The germline V gene has CDR1 SGHRS and CDR2 YFSETQ. CDR3 in DNA: TGCGCCAGCAGTCTCGGACTAGCGCTGAACACCGGGGAGCTGTTTTTT. Residues: CASSLGLALNTGELFF.

V usage is TRBV7-2 and J usage is TRBJ2-1; TRBD2 matches 10 bases. From germline, CDR1 is SGHTA and CDR2 FQGNSA. Trimming cost V 1 base and J 2 bases; bases outside gene matches: 8. The CDR3 loop spans 18 amino acids. CDR3 sequence (DNA): TGTGCCAGCAGCTTAGTTGTGCGTAGCGGGAGGACCTACAATGAGCAGTTCTTC. It translates to CASSLVVRSGRTYNEQFF.

The genes are TRBV7-9 and TRBJ2-5, with D possibly matching TRBD1 (6 bases). V was clipped by 0 bases and J by 5 bases, with 19 bases between them. The CDR3 covers 17 residues. Germline V gives CDR1 SEHNR, CDR2 FQNEAQ (reference sequence). CDR3 loop: CASSLAMGQGIKETQYF. The CDR3 nucleotides are TGTGCCAGCAGCTTAGCGATGGGCCAGGGGATCAAGGAGACCCAGTACTTC.

For the CDR3, the DNA is TGTGCCAGCTCAGACAGGGGGGGCCTACCCCCTACCGGTGAGCAGTTCTTC. Its translation is CASSDRGGLPPTGEQFF. The chain couples TRBV18 to TRBJ2-1, with 9 positions matching TRBD1. Per germline, CDR1 KGHSH and CDR2 LQKENI. The CDR3 spans 17 residues. V dropped 5 bases and J dropped 9; count of bases not matched to a gene: 17.

The V and J genes are TRBV7-9 and TRBJ1-3; D gene uncertain. This CDR3 has 13 residues. Trimming took 10 bases from V and 8 from J, leaving 18 bases between them. The germline gives CDR1 SEHNR, CDR2 FQNEAQ (reference sequence). The CDR3: CATDSGPWDTIYF. The CDR3 coding sequence is TGTGCCACAGATTCGGGTCCATGGGACACCATATATTTT.

On this clone itself: One end of the junction varies from germline; a read error may be responsible. V and J are TRBV28 and TRBJ1-1; the D is unclear. Per germline, CDR1 MDHEN and CDR2 SYDVKM. The CDR3 totals 18 residues. CDR3 loop: CAGSTLVRRAGTDTEAFF. CDR3 DNA: TGTGCCGGCAGCACTTTGGTCCGACGGGCGGGAACGGACACTGAAGCTTTCTTT. Using reference TRBV28 and TRBJ1-1 for the parts outside the CDR3, the full variable domain is DVKVTQSSRYLVKRTGEKVFLECVQDMDHENMFWYRQDPGLGLRLIYFSYDVKMKEKGDIPEGYSVSREKKERFSLILESASTNQTSMYLCAGSTLVRRAGTDTEAFFGQGTRLTVV.

The V and J genes are TRBV7-9 and TRBJ2-3; TRBD1 matches at 7 bases. From germline, CDR1 is SEHNR and CDR2 FQNEAQ (reference sequence). The CDR3 totals 15 residues. Trimming took 5 bases from V and 6 from J; bases not matched to a gene: 11. The CDR3 reads CASSPTGQLGDTQYF. The CDR3 DNA follows: TGTGCCAGCAGCCCTACGGGACAGTTGGGGGATACGCAGTATTTT.

This chain links TRBV28 with TRBJ1-4; a possible D gene is TRBD1 (5 bases). The CDR3 runs 15 residues. V was pared by 6 bases and J by 2 bases, with 13 bases between. Germline V gives CDR1 MDHEN, CDR2 SYDVKM. CDR3 nucleotide sequence: TGTGCCAGCAGATTTTCCGGGGGTACTAATGAAAAACTGTTTTTT. Translation gives CASRFSGGTNEKLFF.

This clone was seen once. This chain joins TRBV6-2 or TRBV6-3 and TRBJ2-1; D gene uncertain. The V end lost 6 bases, the J end lost 2 bases, and 5 bases lay between the germline ends. Per germline, CDR1 MNHEY and CDR2 SVGEGT. This CDR3 region has 12 residues. CDR3 protein: CASSRAYNEQFF. CDR3 nucleotides: TGTGCCAGCAGCCGCGCCTACAATGAGCAGTTCTTC.

V gene TRBV5-4 combines with J gene TRBJ2-7, with TRBD2 matching over 10 bases. CDR1 and CDR2 from the germline V gene are SGHNT and YYREEE (reference sequence). The CDR3 is made up of 15 amino acids. Trimming cost V 5 bases and J 3 bases; bases outside gene matches: 8. CDR3 region: CASRAGTSVVYEQYF. The CDR3 nucleotides are TGTGCCAGCAGGGCGGGGACTAGCGTTGTCTACGAGCAGTACTTC.

This chain joins TRBV5-1 and TRBJ2-1; 10 nucleotides match TRBD2. Germline CDR1 and CDR2: SGHRS and YFSETQ. This CDR3 contains 14 residues. After removal of 6 bases from V and 4 bases from J, the junction contained 4 bases not matched to a gene. DNA for the CDR3: TGCGCCAGCAAAGCAGCGGGAGGGTACAATGAGCAGTTCTTC. It codes for CASKAAGGYNEQFF.

This sequence joins TRBV4-3 and TRBJ1-5, with D uncertain. The germline V and J ends were trimmed by 0 bases and 2 bases, with 14 bases remaining between them. CDR1 is LGHNA and CDR2 is YSLEER in the germline V gene. CDR3 size: 17 residues. The CDR3 DNA is TGCGCCAGCAGCCAAGAATCGGAGGTGGTTGGCAATCAGCCCCAGCATTTT. It translates to CASSQESEVVGNQPQHF.

V is TRBV20-1 and J is TRBJ2-1, with TRBD2 matching over 11 bases. CDR3 size: 17 residues. Trimming at V came to 3 bases and at J to 2 bases, leaving 9 bases not matched to a gene. In germline, CDR1 is DFQATT, CDR2 SNEGSKA (reference sequence). The CDR3 region is CSASRPSGRPPYNEQFF. CDR3 DNA sequence: TGCAGTGCTAGTAGGCCTAGCGGGAGGCCCCCCTACAATGAGCAGTTCTTC.

The CDR3 coding sequence is TGTGCCAGCAGAAGACTTAGAATCTTAGCGGGTAACACAGATACGCAGTATTTT. Protein sequence: CASRRLRILAGNTDTQYF. The chain is built from TRBV6-4 and TRBJ2-3; 7 nucleotides align to TRBD2. Trimming removed 6 bases from V and 2 bases from J; junction bases left unmatched: 17. Germline CDR1 is MRHNA and CDR2 is SNTAGT. The CDR3 length is 18 residues.

The rearrangement links TRBV6-5 to TRBJ1-2; possibly TRBD1 for D (6 bases). The CDR3 length is 15 residues. Trimming left V 7 bases short and J 0 bases short, with 15 bases between. CDR1 and CDR2 (germline): MNHEY, SVGAGI. CDR3 DNA sequence: TGTGCCAGCAAAAGACTGACAGGTCCTAACTATGGCTACACCTTC. Translating gives CASKRLTGPNYGYTF.